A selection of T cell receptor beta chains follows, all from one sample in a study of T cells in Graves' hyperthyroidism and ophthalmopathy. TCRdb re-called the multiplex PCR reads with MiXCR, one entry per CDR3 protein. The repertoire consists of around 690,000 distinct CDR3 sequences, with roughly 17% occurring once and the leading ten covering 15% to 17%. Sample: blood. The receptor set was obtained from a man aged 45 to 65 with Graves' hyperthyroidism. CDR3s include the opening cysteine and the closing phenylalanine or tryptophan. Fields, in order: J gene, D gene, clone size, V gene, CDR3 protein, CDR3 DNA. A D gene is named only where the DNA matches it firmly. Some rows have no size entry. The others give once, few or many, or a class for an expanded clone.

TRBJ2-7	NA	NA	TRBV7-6	CASSFGEGFYEQYF	TGTGCCAGCAGCTTTGGTGAGGGGTTCTACGAGCAGTACTTC
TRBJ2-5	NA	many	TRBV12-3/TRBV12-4	CASSLQPGRVKTQYF	TGTGCCAGCAGTTTACAGCCGGGCCGCGTAAAGACCCAGTACTTC
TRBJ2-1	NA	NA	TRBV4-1	CASSQEPQLTHEQFF	TGCGCCAGCAGCCAAGAACCTCAATTAACACATGAGCAGTTCTTC
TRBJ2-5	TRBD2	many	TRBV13	CASSFGLEQETQYF	TGTGCCAGCAGCTTTGGACTAGAGCAAGAGACCCAGTACTTC
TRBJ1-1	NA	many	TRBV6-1	CASSPSVDSLNTEAFF	TGTGCCAGCAGTCCTTCGGTGGACAGCCTGAACACTGAAGCTTTCTTT
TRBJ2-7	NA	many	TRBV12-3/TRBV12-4	CASRGRLYEQYF	TGTGCCAGCAGGGGACGGCTCTACGAGCAGTACTTC
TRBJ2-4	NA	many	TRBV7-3	CASSLKPENIQYF	TGTGCCAGCAGCTTAAAGCCGGAAAACATTCAGTACTTC
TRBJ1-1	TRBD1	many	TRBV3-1	CASSQAGQQEAFF	TGTGCCAGCAGCCAAGCGGGACAGCAAGAAGCTTTCTTT
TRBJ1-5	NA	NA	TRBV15	CATSRDRNSNQPQHF	TGTGCCACCAGCAGAGATCGTAATAGCAATCAGCCCCAGCATTTT
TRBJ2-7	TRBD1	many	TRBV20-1	CSARWTGPYEQYF	TGCAGTGCCCGGTGGACAGGGCCTTACGAGCAGTACTTC
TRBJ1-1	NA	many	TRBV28	CAGGGLGGTEAFF	TGTGCCGGGGGGGGTCTTGGGGGCACTGAAGCTTTCTTT
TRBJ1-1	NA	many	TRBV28	CASSSVNTEAFF	TGTGCCAGCAGTTCTGTGAACACTGAAGCTTTCTTT
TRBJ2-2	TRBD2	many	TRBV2	CASSGGLAGTGELFF	TGTGCCAGCAGTGGGGGACTAGCGGGCACCGGGGAGCTGTTTTTT
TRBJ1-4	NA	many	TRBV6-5	CASSYVPASEKLFF	TGTGCCAGCAGTTACGTCCCGGCGAGTGAAAAACTGTTTTTT
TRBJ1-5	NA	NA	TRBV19	CASSMIGKSQPQHF	TGTGCCAGTAGTATGATAGGGAAGAGTCAGCCCCAGCATTTT
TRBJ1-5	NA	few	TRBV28	CASSPYIRGLGNQSQHF	TGTGCCAGCAGTCCCTACATACGAGGGCTCGGGAATCAGTCCCAGCATTTT